This TCR beta chain was observed in a study of T cells in tuberculosis. For the study at large: This South African cohort compared adolescents with or without latent tuberculosis against adults with active tuberculosis. Findings and caveats of the study: Classification accuracy was 87% (AUROC roughly 0.9) with the GMM-specific repertoire.

The method was immunoSEQ multiplex PCR; TCRdb's version includes in-frame clones alone and lacks a portion of them. The sample records approximately 34,000 clones, more than 85% being singletons. This clone was counted a single time. Its antigen is not known. The time point was: new active TB diagnosis, blood taken before or within 7 days of starting treatment. Germline V CDR1 and CDR2: GTSNPN, SVGIG (reference sequence). The CDR3 has 13 residues. The V gene lost 3 bases and the J gene lost 5 bases, with 11 bases spanning the gap. The clonotype comes from an adult with tuberculosis. V and J are TRBV30 and TRBJ1-5; the D gene is possibly TRBD1 (6 bases). Sequencing was performed on PBMCs, taken at tuberculosis diagnosis. The CDR3, as DNA: TGTGCCTGGAGCAGGGGAAGGGATCAGCCCCAGCATTTT. Its translation: CAWSRGRDQPQHF.